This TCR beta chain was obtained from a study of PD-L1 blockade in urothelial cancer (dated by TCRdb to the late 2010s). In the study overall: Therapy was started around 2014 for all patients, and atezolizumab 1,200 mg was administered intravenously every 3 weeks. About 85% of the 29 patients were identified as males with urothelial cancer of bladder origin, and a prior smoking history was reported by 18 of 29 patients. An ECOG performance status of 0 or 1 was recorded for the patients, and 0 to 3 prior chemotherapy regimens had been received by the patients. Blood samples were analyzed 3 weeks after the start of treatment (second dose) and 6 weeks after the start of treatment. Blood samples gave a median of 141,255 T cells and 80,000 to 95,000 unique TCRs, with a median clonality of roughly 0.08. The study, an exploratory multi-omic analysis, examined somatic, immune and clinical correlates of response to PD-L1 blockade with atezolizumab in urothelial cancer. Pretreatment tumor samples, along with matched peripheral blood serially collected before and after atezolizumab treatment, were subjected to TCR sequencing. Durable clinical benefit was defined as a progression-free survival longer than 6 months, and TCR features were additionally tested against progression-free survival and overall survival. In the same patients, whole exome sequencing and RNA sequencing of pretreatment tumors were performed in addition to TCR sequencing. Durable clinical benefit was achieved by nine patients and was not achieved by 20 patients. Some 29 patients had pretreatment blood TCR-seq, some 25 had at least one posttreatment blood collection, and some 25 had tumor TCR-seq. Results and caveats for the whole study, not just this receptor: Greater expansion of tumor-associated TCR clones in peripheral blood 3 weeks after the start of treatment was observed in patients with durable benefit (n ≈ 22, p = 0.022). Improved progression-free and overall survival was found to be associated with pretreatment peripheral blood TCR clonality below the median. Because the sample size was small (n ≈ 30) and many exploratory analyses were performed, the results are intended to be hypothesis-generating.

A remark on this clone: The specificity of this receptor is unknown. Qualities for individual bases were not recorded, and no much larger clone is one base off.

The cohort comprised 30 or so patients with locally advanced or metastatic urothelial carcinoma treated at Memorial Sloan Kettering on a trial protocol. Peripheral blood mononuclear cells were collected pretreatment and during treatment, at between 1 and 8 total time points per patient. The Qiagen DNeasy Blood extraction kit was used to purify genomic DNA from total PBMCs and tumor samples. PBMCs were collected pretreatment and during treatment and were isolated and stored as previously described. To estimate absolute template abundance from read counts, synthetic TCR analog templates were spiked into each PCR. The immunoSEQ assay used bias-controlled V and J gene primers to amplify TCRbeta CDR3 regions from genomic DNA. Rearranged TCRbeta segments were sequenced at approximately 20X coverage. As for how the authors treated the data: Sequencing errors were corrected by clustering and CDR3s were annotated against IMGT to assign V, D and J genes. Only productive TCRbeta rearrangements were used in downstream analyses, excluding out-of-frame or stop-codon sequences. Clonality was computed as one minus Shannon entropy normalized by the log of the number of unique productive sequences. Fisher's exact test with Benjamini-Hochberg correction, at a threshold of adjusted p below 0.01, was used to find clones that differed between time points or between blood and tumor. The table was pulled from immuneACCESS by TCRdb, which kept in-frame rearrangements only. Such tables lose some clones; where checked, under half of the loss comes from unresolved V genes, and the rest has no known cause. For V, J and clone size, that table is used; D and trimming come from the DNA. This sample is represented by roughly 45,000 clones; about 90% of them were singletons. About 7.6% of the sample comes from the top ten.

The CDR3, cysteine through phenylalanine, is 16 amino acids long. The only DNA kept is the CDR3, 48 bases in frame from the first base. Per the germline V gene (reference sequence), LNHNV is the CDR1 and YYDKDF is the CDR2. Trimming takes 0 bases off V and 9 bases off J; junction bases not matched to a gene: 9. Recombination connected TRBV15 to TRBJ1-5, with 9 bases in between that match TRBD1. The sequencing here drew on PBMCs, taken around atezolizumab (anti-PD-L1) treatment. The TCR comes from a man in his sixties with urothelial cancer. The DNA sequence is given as TGTGCCACCAGCAGAGATGAGGACAGGGGTATCAGGCCCCAGCATTTT. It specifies CATSRDEDRGIRPQHF.